This T cell receptor (beta chain) was identified during a study of CD8+CD57+ T cells in acquired aplastic anemia. Looking at the study overall: Average DNA yield from sorted CD4+ and CD8+ cells was about 3 ug.

Genomic DNA served as template for TCR beta VDJ and CDR3 profiling. TCRdb called the reads again in MiXCR, with one record for every CDR3 protein. The sample records 150,000 to 180,000 distinct CDR3 sequences, just over 50% being singletons. V shed 3 bases and J 5 bases; nucleotides not matched to a gene: 7. This CDR3 spans 16 amino acids. Germline CDR1 DFQATT, CDR2 SNEGSKA (reference sequence). Selection for sequencing was limited to patients who had shown CD8+CD57+ cell expansion by flow cytometry. Sampling of blood occurred while the patients had still received no therapy. V gene TRBV20-1 combines with J gene TRBJ2-6; 10 nucleotides line up with TRBD2. The sequenced sample consisted of sorted CD4+, CD8+, or CD8+CD57+ T cells (not recorded which) from PBMCs. The clonotype originates from a human donor with aplastic anemia. CDR3 residues: CSASLQRGGRANVLTF. The CDR3, as DNA: TGCAGTGCTAGCCTTCAGCGGGGGGGTCGGGCCAACGTCCTGACTTTC.